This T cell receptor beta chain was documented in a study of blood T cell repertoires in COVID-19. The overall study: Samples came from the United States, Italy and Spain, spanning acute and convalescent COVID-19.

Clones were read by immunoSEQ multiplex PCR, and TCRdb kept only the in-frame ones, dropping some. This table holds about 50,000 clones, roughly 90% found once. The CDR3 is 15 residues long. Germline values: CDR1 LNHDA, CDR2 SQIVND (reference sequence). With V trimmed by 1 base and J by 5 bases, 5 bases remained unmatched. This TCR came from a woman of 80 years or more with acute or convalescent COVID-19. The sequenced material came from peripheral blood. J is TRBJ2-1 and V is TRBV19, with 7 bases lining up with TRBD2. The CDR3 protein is CASSIGWGRDNEQFF. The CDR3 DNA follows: TGTGCCAGTAGTATAGGATGGGGGAGGGACAATGAGCAGTTCTTC. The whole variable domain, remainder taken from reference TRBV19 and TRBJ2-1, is DGGITQSPKYLFRKEGQNVTLSCEQNLNHDAMYWYRQDPGQGLRLIYYSQIVNDFQKGDIAEGYSVSREKKESFPLTVTSAQKNPTAFYLCASSIGWGRDNEQFFGPGTRLTVL.